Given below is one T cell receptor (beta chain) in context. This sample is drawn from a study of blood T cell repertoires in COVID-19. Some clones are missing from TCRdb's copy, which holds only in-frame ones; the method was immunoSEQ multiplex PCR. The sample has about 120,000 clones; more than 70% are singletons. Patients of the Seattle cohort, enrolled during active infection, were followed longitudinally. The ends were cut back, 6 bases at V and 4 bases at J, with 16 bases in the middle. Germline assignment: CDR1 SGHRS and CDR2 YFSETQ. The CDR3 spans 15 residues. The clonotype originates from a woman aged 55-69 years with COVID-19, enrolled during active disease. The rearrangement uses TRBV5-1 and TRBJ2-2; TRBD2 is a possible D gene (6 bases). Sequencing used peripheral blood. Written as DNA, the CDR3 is TGCGCCAGCACGGAGCTAGCGAGATTCACCGGGGAGCTGTTTTTT. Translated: CASTELARFTGELFF.